This T cell receptor beta chain comes out of a study of blood T cell repertoires in COVID-19. As for the study in general: Sites in the United States, Italy and Spain provided acute and convalescent COVID-19 samples. From T cells, B-cell-depleted T cells, or PBMCs came the material, which was cDNA or gDNA.

CDR1 is SGHTA and CDR2 is FQGNSA in the germline V gene. V shed 1 base and J shed 2 bases, with 15 bases lying between them. This CDR3 is 17 amino acids long. In terms of age and location, participants ranged from roughly 18 to 90 years and lived in under 30 US areas. The data were produced by immunoSEQ multiplex PCR, yet TCRdb's version contains in-frame clones alone and is incomplete. This sample has 200,000 to 300,000 clones, with roughly 89% found just once. Specimen: PBMCs or T cells enriched from blood (not recorded which). The origin of this receptor is a woman in her twenties or thirties with acute COVID-19. This sequence joins TRBV7-2 and TRBJ1-5; D gene uncertain. The chain's CDR3 is CASSLERVRRGNQPQHF. The DNA of the CDR3 is TGTGCCAGCAGCTTAGAGCGGGTTCGACGGGGCAATCAGCCCCAGCATTTT.